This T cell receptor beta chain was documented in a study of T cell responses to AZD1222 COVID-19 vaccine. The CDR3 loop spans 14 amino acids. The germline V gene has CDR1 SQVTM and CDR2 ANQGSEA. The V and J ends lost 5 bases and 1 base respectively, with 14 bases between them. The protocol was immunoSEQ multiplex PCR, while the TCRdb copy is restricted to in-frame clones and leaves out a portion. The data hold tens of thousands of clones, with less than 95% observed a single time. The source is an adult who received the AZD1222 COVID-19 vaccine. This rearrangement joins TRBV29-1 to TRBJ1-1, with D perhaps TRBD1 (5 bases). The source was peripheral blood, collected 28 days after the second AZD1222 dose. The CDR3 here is CSVSSGLQNTEAFF. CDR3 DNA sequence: TGCAGCGTTTCCTCGGGACTGCAGAACACTGAAGCTTTCTTT.